This T cell receptor (beta chain) comes out of a study of blood T cell repertoires in COVID-19. For the study at large: Italy, Spain and the United States were the sources of the convalescent and acute COVID-19 samples. The cDNA or gDNA used as material had been derived from T cells, B-cell-depleted T cells, or PBMCs.

Original processing notes: It was from reference gene primer amplification that nucleated cell counts were estimated. Method: immunoSEQ multiplex PCR; TCRdb's copy keeps in-frame clones and lacks some. V and J calls and clone size come straight from that table; D and trimming were deduced from the DNA. The data contain about 200,000 clones, 88% of them singletons. This CDR3 contains 16 residues. The V gene end was trimmed by 6 bases and the J gene end by 5 bases; junction bases not matched to a gene: 9. Germline-derived CDR1 and CDR2 are LGHDT and YNNKEL (reference sequence). The sequenced sample consisted of peripheral blood. The chain joins TRBV3-1 (or the pseudogene TRBV3-2) to TRBJ2-5, with 13 bases that match TRBD2. The source is a man in his forties with active or convalescent COVID-19. The DNA of the CDR3 is TGTGCCAGCAGTCAACGGACTAGCGGGGGAGGGGAGACCCAGTACTTC. It is translated as CASSQRTSGGGETQYF.